This is a list of T cell receptor beta chains from one sample in a study of shared clonotypes between healthy human individuals. Here immunoSEQ multiplex PCR was the method, and the copy in TCRdb shows in-frame clones only, minus some. The sample has roughly 2.1 million clones; approximately 94% are singletons. The sequencing input was naive CD8+ T cells from PBMCs. Receptor source: a man aged 18 to 30 in good health. Some clones in this sample may be carry-over from other donors' samples. Both conserved end residues are part of each CDR3. A D gene is named only where the DNA matches it firmly. Not every row has a clone size; where given, it reads once, few, many or a size class.

CASSLGKAYNEQFF,TGTGCCAGCAGCCTAGGGAAAGCGTACAATGAGCAGTTCTTC,TRBV7-6,TRBJ2-1,.,.
CASSSGGSQPQHF,TGTGCCAGCAGTTCAGGGGGCTCTCAGCCCCAGCATTTT,TRBV27,TRBJ1-5,.,TRBD1
CASSLGSGTYNEQFF,TGTGCCAGCAGCTTGGGTTCGGGGACCTACAATGAGCAGTTCTTC,TRBV5-6,TRBJ2-1,.,.
CAISDGAGAIHTEAFF,TGTGCCATCAGTGATGGGGCAGGGGCGATTCACACTGAAGCTTTCTTT,TRBV10-3,TRBJ1-1,.,.
CASSFGTGGNSPLHF,TGTGCCAGCAGCTTCGGGACAGGGGGTAATTCACCCCTCCACTTT,TRBV5-6,TRBJ1-6,.,TRBD1
CASSDRQGLTYEQYF,TGTGCCAGCAGTGATCGGCAGGGGCTGACCTACGAGCAGTACTTC,TRBV6-1,TRBJ2-7,.,.
CASRDVRGRSNNEQFF,TGTGCCAGCAGAGACGTTAGGGGGCGGTCGAACAATGAGCAGTTCTTC,TRBV25-1,TRBJ2-1,.,TRBD1
CASSPTTGYSYEQYF,TGTGCCAGCTCACCGACTACAGGATACTCCTACGAGCAGTACTTC,TRBV18,TRBJ2-7,.,.
CASSDEGYEQYF,TGTGCCAGCAGTGATGAGGGCTACGAGCAGTACTTC,TRBV25-1,TRBJ2-7,.,.
CASSLLAGSTDTQYF,TGTGCCAGCAGCTTACTAGCGGGAAGCACAGATACGCAGTATTTT,TRBV7-6,TRBJ2-3,.,TRBD2
CASSFPTGEKETQYF,TGTGCCAGCAGTTTTCCTACAGGGGAAAAAGAGACCCAGTACTTC,TRBV28,TRBJ2-5,once,TRBD1
CASSLDLGAPYEQYF,TGTGCCAGCAGCTTGGACTTAGGGGCCCCCTACGAGCAGTACTTC,TRBV7-8,TRBJ2-7,.,.
CAIKEMPSRHEQYF,TGTGCCATTAAAGAAATGCCCTCTAGACACGAGCAGTACTTC,TRBV10-3,TRBJ2-7,.,.
CAISESLWGTEDTQYF,TGTGCCATCAGTGAGTCCCTATGGGGCACAGAAGATACGCAGTATTTT,TRBV10-3,TRBJ2-3,.,.
CASSPRGRTVNTGELFF,TGTGCCAGCAGCCCGCGCGGGAGGACGGTGAACACCGGGGAGCTGTTTTTT,TRBV7-8,TRBJ2-2,.,TRBD2
CASSSRDNYEQYF,TGTGCCAGCAGCTCCCGGGACAACTACGAGCAGTACTTC,TRBV7-9,TRBJ2-7,.,.
CASSGTDRGSTEAFF,TGCGCCAGCAGCGGGACGGACAGGGGCTCGACTGAAGCTTTCTTT,TRBV5-1,TRBJ1-1,.,TRBD1
CASSPAGQVGEKLFF,TGTGCCAGCAGCCCAGCTGGACAGGTCGGGGAAAAACTGTTTTTT,TRBV28,TRBJ1-4,.,TRBD1
CASSLPSGLAEINEQFF,TGTGCCAGCAGCTTACCTTCGGGACTAGCGGAAATCAATGAGCAGTTCTTC,TRBV7-2,TRBJ2-1,.,TRBD2
CASSLSFGELFF,TGCGCCAGCAGCTTGTCTTTCGGGGAGCTGTTTTTT,TRBV5-1,TRBJ2-2,.,.
CASSLRAGGSGEQYF,TGTGCCAGCAGCTTACGTGCGGGAGGCTCGGGGGAGCAGTACTTC,TRBV11-1,TRBJ2-7,.,TRBD2
CASSEALLRGYSNQPQHF,TGTGCCAGCAGTGAAGCGCTTCTTCGGGGATATAGCAATCAGCCCCAGCATTTT,TRBV6-1,TRBJ1-5,.,.
CASIHYGTETQYF,TGTGCCAGCATCCATTACGGGACTGAGACCCAGTACTTC,TRBV7-8,TRBJ2-5,.,.
CASRVSGRRTDTQYF,TGTGCCAGCAGGGTTAGCGGGAGAAGGACAGATACGCAGTATTTT,TRBV7-9,TRBJ2-3,.,TRBD2
CASSLGTKNIQYF,TGTGCCAGCAGTTTAGGCACTAAAAACATTCAGTACTTC,TRBV28,TRBJ2-4,.,.
CASSFPQGAFEAISYEQYF,TGTGCCAGCAGTTTCCCGCAGGGGGCATTCGAAGCCATTTCCTACGAGCAGTACTTC,TRBV27,TRBJ2-7,.,TRBD1
CSVSDYGYTF,TGCAGCGTATCGGACTATGGCTACACCTTC,TRBV29-1,TRBJ1-2,.,.
CASSWTGRGDGYTF,TGTGCCAGCAGCTGGACAGGACGAGGGGATGGCTACACCTTC,TRBV5-4,TRBJ1-2,.,TRBD1
CASSESNPDEQFF,TGCGCCAGCAGTGAGTCGAATCCGGATGAGCAGTTCTTC,TRBV10-2,TRBJ2-1,once,.
CAWSTGNSYEQYF,TGTGCCTGGAGCACAGGTAACTCCTACGAGCAGTACTTC,TRBV30,TRBJ2-7,.,.
CASSAGSGLDLYEQYF,TGTGCCAGCAGCGCCGGCTCGGGTCTGGACCTCTACGAGCAGTACTTC,TRBV11-2,TRBJ2-7,.,.
CASSPYRMAEANTGELFF,TGTGCCAGCAGCCCCTACAGGATGGCGGAGGCGAACACCGGGGAGCTGTTTTTT,TRBV7-6,TRBJ2-2,once,.
CASSQSVSYNEQFF,TGTGCCAGCAGCCAGAGCGTTTCCTACAATGAGCAGTTCTTC,TRBV7-9,TRBJ2-1,.,.
CAISESTSGTDTQYF,TGTGCCATCAGTGAGTCTACCTCCGGGACAGATACGCAGTATTTT,TRBV10-3,TRBJ2-3,.,.
CASSLFRRAGTGELFF,TGTGCCAGCAGCTTATTTCGCCGGGCGGGCACCGGGGAGCTGTTTTTT,TRBV7-8,TRBJ2-2,.,.
CASSLRGGSMDEQFF,TGTGCCAGCAGCCTACGTGGGGGGAGTATGGATGAGCAGTTCTTC,TRBV11-2,TRBJ2-1,.,.
CASLGQNYGYTF,TGTGCCAGCCTCGGACAGAACTATGGCTACACCTTC,TRBV2,TRBJ1-2,once,.
CASSVGSGTRVGNEQFF,TGTGCCAGCAGCGTAGGCAGCGGGACGAGGGTGGGCAATGAGCAGTTCTTC,TRBV9,TRBJ2-1,once,TRBD2
CASSSWESDRDEQYF,TGTGCCAGCAGTTCATGGGAGTCGGACAGGGATGAGCAGTACTTC,TRBV28,TRBJ2-7,.,TRBD1
CASSPGTGYNEQFF,TGTGCCAGCTCCCCCGGGACGGGGTACAATGAGCAGTTCTTC,TRBV25-1,TRBJ2-1,.,.
CASSPRVRDPETQYF,TGTGCCAGCAGCCCTAGGGTCAGGGACCCAGAGACCCAGTACTTC,TRBV9,TRBJ2-5,.,.
CAISEETGAYEQYF,TGTGCCATCAGTGAGGAGACAGGGGCCTACGAGCAGTACTTC,TRBV10-3,TRBJ2-7,.,TRBD1
CASTPLAGSYEQYF,TGTGCCAGCACCCCCCTAGCTGGTTCCTACGAGCAGTACTTC,TRBV27,TRBJ2-7,once,.
CASSQVSSVPNTGELFF,TGTGCCAGCAGCCAAGTCTCTAGCGTACCGAACACCGGGGAGCTGTTTTTT,TRBV4-2,TRBJ2-2,.,.
CASSQEGTGVLYGYTF,TGTGCCAGCAGCCAAGAGGGAACAGGGGTTCTCTATGGCTACACCTTC,TRBV14,TRBJ1-2,.,TRBD1
CASSYQGSYNEQFF,TGTGCCAGCAGTTACCAGGGGTCCTACAATGAGCAGTTCTTC,TRBV6-5,TRBJ2-1,.,.
CASRPQIAYNEQFF,TGTGCCAGCAGACCACAAATAGCCTACAATGAGCAGTTCTTC,TRBV28,TRBJ2-1,.,.